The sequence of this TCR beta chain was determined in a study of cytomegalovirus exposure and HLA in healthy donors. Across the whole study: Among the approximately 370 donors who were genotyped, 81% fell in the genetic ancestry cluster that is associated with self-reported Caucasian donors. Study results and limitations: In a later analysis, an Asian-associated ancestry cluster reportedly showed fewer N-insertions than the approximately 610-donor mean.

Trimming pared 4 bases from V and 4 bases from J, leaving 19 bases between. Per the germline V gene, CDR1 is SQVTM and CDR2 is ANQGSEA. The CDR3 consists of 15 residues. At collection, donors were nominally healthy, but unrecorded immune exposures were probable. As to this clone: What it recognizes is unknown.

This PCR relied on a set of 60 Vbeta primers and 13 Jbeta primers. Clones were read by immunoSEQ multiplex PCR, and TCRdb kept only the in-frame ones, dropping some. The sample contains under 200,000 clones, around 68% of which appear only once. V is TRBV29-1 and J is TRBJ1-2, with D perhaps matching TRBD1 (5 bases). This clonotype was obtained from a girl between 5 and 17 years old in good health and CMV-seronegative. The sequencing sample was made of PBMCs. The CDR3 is CSVGRATDPIYGYTF. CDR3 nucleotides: TGCAGCGTTGGCAGGGCGACGGACCCTATCTATGGCTACACCTTC.